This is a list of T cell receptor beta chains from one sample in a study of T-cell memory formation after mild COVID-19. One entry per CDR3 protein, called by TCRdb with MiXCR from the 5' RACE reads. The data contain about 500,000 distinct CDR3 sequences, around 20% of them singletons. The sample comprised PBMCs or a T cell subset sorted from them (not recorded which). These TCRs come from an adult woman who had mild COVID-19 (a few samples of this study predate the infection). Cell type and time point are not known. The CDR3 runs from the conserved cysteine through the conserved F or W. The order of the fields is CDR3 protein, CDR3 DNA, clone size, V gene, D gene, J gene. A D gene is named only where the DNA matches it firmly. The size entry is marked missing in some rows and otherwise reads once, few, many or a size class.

cdr3_aa: CATSPSGGGYEQYF
cdr3_nt: TGTGCCACCAGTCCCTCAGGGGGGGGCTACGAGCAGTACTTC
clone_size: .
v_call: TRBV24-1
d_call: .
j_call: TRBJ2-7

cdr3_aa: CASAYAGLGHSREQFF
cdr3_nt: TGCGCCAGCGCATATGCGGGACTAGGCCACTCGCGGGAGCAGTTCTTC
clone_size: few
v_call: TRBV5-1
d_call: TRBD2
j_call: TRBJ2-1

cdr3_aa: CASSDRDGKGGQPQHF
cdr3_nt: TGTGCCAGCAGTGACCGGGACGGGAAGGGAGGACAGCCCCAGCATTTT
clone_size: few
v_call: TRBV12-3/TRBV12-4
d_call: .
j_call: TRBJ1-5

cdr3_aa: CASRRGAGGLWETQYF
cdr3_nt: TGTGCCAGCAGGCGCGGGGCGGGAGGGCTGTGGGAGACCCAGTACTTC
clone_size: few
v_call: TRBV7-8
d_call: TRBD2
j_call: TRBJ2-5

cdr3_aa: CASSYSTGNTEAFF
cdr3_nt: TGTGCCAGCAGTTACTCAACAGGGAACACTGAAGCTTTCTTT
clone_size: many
v_call: TRBV6-5
d_call: .
j_call: TRBJ1-1

cdr3_aa: CASSLVGEPYGYTF
cdr3_nt: TGTGCCAGCAGCTTAGTTGGGGAACCCTATGGCTACACCTTC
clone_size: few
v_call: TRBV7-9
d_call: .
j_call: TRBJ1-2

cdr3_aa: CASSHIRRTGYEQYF
cdr3_nt: TGTGCCAGCAGTCATATACGGAGGACAGGCTACGAGCAGTACTTC
clone_size: few
v_call: TRBV12-3/TRBV12-4
d_call: TRBD1
j_call: TRBJ2-7

cdr3_aa: CASSQDFRGTDTQYF
cdr3_nt: TGCGCCAGCAGTCAGGACTTCCGAGGCACAGATACGCAGTATTTT
clone_size: .
v_call: TRBV4-3
d_call: .
j_call: TRBJ2-3

cdr3_aa: CASGTGVTEAFF
cdr3_nt: TGTGCCAGTGGGACAGGGGTAACTGAAGCTTTCTTT
clone_size: .
v_call: TRBV6-5
d_call: TRBD1
j_call: TRBJ1-1

cdr3_aa: CSVAQGAGNQPQHF
cdr3_nt: TGCAGCGTTGCCCAGGGGGCAGGCAATCAGCCCCAGCATTTT
clone_size: few
v_call: TRBV29-1
d_call: TRBD1
j_call: TRBJ1-5

cdr3_aa: CASSDRQTLTDTQYF
cdr3_nt: TGTGCCAGCAGTGACCGACAGACTCTTACAGATACGCAGTATTTT
clone_size: .
v_call: TRBV6-1
d_call: .
j_call: TRBJ2-3

cdr3_aa: CASSYAGGIARLNYEQYF
cdr3_nt: TGTGCCAGCAGTTACGCCGGAGGGATAGCGAGACTAAACTACGAGCAGTACTTC
clone_size: .
v_call: TRBV6-6
d_call: .
j_call: TRBJ2-7

cdr3_aa: CASSPTRGYTF
cdr3_nt: TGTGCCAGCAGCCCCACGCGGGGCTACACCTTC
clone_size: few
v_call: TRBV7-3
d_call: .
j_call: TRBJ1-2

cdr3_aa: CASSLERLAGELSGELFF
cdr3_nt: TGTGCCAGCAGCTTGGAAAGACTAGCGGGAGAATTGTCCGGGGAGCTGTTTTTT
clone_size: many
v_call: TRBV5-6
d_call: TRBD2
j_call: TRBJ2-2

cdr3_aa: CASSPRGQAPYEQYF
cdr3_nt: TGTGCCAGCTCACCAAGGGGCCAGGCCCCCTACGAGCAGTACTTC
clone_size: few
v_call: TRBV18
d_call: .
j_call: TRBJ2-7

cdr3_aa: CSARVIRDRYTDTQYF
cdr3_nt: TGCAGTGCTAGAGTTATCAGAGACAGATACACAGATACGCAGTATTTT
clone_size: few
v_call: TRBV20-1
d_call: .
j_call: TRBJ2-3

cdr3_aa: CASSLDPRGNEQFF
cdr3_nt: TGTGCCAGCAGCTTAGATCCTAGGGGCAATGAGCAGTTCTTC
clone_size: .
v_call: TRBV7-3
d_call: .
j_call: TRBJ2-1